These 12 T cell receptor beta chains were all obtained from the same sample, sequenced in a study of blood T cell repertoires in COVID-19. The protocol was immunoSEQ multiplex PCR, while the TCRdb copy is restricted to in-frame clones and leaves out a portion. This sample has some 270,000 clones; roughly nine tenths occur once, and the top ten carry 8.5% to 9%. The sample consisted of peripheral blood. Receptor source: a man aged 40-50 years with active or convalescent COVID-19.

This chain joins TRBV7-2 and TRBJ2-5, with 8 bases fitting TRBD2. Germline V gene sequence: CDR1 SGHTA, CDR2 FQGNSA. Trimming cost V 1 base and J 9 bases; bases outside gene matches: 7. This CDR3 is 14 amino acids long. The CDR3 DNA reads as TGTGCCAGCAGCTTAGGGATCGGGGGGGCGGCCCAGTACTTC. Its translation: CASSLGIGGAAQYF.

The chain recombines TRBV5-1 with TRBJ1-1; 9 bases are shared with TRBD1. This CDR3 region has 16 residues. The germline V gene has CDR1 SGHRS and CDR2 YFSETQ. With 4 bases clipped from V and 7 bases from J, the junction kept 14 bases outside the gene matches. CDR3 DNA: TGCGCCAGCAGCACCGGGACAGGGAGGGGTATGGGTGAAGCTTTCTTT. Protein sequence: CASSTGTGRGMGEAFF.

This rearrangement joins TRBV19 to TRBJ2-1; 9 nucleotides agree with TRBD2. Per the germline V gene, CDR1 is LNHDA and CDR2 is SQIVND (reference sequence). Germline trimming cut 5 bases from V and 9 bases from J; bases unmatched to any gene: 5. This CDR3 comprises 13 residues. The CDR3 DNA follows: TGTGCCAGTAGTCCCCTAGCGGGGAGTGAGCAGTTCTTC. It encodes CASSPLAGSEQFF.

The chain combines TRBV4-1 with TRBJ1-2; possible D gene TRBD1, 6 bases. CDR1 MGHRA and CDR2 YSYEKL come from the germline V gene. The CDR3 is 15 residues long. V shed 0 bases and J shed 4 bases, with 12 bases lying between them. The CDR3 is CASSQDPTGTYGYTF. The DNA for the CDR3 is TGCGCCAGCAGCCAAGATCCAACAGGGACCTATGGCTACACCTTC.

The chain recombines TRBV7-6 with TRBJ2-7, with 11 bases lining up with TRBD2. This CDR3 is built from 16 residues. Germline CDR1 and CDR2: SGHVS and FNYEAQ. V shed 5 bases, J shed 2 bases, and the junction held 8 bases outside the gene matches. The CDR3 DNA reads TGTGCCAGCAGCCCGGCTCTAGCGGGGGGAACCTACGAGCAGTACTTC. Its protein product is CASSPALAGGTYEQYF.

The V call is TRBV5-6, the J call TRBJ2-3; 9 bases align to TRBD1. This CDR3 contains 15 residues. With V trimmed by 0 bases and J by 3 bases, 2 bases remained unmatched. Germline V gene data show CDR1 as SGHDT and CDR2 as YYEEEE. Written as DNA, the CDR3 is TGTGCCAGCAGCTTGGAACAGGGGGCAACAGATACGCAGTATTTT. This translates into CASSLEQGATDTQYF.

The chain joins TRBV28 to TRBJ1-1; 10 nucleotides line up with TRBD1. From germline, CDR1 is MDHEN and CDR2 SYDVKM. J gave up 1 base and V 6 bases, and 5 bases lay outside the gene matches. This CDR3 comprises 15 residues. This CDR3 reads CASSLGTGANTEAFF. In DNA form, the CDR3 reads TGTGCCAGCAGCTTGGGGACAGGGGCGAACACTGAAGCTTTCTTT.

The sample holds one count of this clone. CDR3 DNA: TGTGCCAGCATCCTGCAGGGGCCGGACTATGGCTACACCTTC. The encoded protein is CASILQGPDYGYTF. V gene TRBV2 combines with J gene TRBJ1-2, with D maybe TRBD1 (6 bases). This CDR3 is built from 14 residues. CDR1 SNHLY and CDR2 FYNNEI come from the germline V gene. Trimming cost V 7 bases and J 3 bases, with 15 bases left between them.

The CDR3 reads CASSPPGGTANEKLFF. The CDR3 DNA reads TGTGCCAGCAGCCCCCCAGGGGGCACGGCTAATGAAAAACTGTTTTTT. The chain joins TRBV5-4 to TRBJ1-4, with 8 nucleotides matching TRBD1. The ends lost 4 bases at V and 3 bases at J; junction bases unmatched: 8. This CDR3 is built from 16 residues. Germline-derived CDR1 and CDR2 are SGHNT and YYREEE (reference sequence).

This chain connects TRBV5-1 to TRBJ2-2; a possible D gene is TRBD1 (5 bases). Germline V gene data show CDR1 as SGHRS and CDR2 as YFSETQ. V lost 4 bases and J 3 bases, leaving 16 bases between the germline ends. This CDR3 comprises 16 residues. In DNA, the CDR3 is TGCGCCAGCAGCAGGAAAGGGGTGATAGACACCGGGGAGCTGTTTTTT. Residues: CASSRKGVIDTGELFF.

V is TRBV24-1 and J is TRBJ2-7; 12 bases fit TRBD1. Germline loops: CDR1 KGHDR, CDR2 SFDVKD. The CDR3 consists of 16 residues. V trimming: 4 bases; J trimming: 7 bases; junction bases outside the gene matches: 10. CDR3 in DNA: TGTGCCACCAGTGAAGGGGACAGGGGGCTCCCTACAGAGCAGTACTTC. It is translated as CATSEGDRGLPTEQYF.

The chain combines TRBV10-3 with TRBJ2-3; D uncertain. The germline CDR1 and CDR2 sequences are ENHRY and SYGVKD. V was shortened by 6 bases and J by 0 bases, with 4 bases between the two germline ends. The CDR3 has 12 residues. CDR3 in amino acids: CAIRTSTDTQYF. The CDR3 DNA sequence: TGTGCCATCAGGACTAGCACAGATACGCAGTATTTT.